These 4 T cell receptor beta chains originate from one sample sequenced in a study of cytomegalovirus exposure and HLA in healthy donors. The PCR made use of 60 Vbeta and 13 Jbeta primers. The assay was immunoSEQ multiplex PCR, and TCRdb's table has in-frame clones only and misses some. The data show some 200,000 clones, with 81% seen just once and around 4% held by the top ten. Sequenced material: PBMCs. The source of these receptors is a man aged 50-59 years in good health and CMV-seronegative.

Notes on this clone: Distinct nucleotide sequences in the sample also encode this CDR3. The chain couples TRBV5-1 to TRBJ1-4, with D unresolved. In germline, CDR1 is SGHRS, CDR2 YFSETQ. The length of the CDR3 is 15 residues. Trimming cost V 0 bases and J 0 bases, with 6 bases left between them. The CDR3 loop is CASSLAGATNEKLFF. The CDR3 DNA sequence: TGCGCCAGCAGCTTGGCCGGGGCAACTAATGAAAAACTGTTTTTT.

This chain uses TRBV15 with TRBJ1-2, with unresolved D. The CDR3 runs to 13 residues. Trimming cost V 4 bases and J 3 bases, with 9 bases left between them. Germline V gene lookup returns CDR1 LNHNV and CDR2 YYDKDF (reference sequence). This CDR3 is CATSINSHYGYTF. The CDR3 nucleotides are TGTGCCACCAGCATAAACTCCCACTATGGCTACACCTTC.

The chain carries TRBV5-5 and TRBJ1-5; D not resolved. V was clipped by 1 base and J by 4 bases, with 9 bases between them. The CDR3 has 14 amino acids. Germline CDR1 SGHKS, CDR2 YYEKEE (reference sequence). DNA of the CDR3: TGTGCCAGCAGCTTGTTACGGGATAATCAGCCCCAGCATTTT. As protein: CASSLLRDNQPQHF.

The V call is TRBV14, the J call TRBJ2-2; 7 bases are a match to TRBD2. The V gene end was trimmed by 3 bases and the J gene end by 6 bases; junction bases not matched to a gene: 1. The CDR3 spans 13 residues. The germline V gene encodes CDR1 SGHDN and CDR2 FVKESK. In DNA, the CDR3 is TGTGCCAGCAGCCATCGGGGGGCCGGGGAGCTGTTTTTT. Translating it yields CASSHRGAGELFF.